This T cell receptor (beta chain) stems from a study of naive and memory T cell subsets (TCRdb year 2017). Some background on the complete study: Sorted naive and memory T cell subsets from peripheral blood were analyzed in the study using a UMI-based, open-source pipeline for TCR alpha and beta sequencing. RNA was DNase-treated and reverse transcribed with TCR constant-region primers, mostly using SuperScript III. Complete agreement was observed between the functional CMV T cell responses and the IgG serology results.

Separate amplification of TCR alpha and beta chain libraries was performed from the second PCR step onward. Donor CMV status was determined by IFNgamma production from CD4+ T cells after overnight stimulation of fresh PBMCs with CMV viral lysate. Using Miltenyi beads, CD4 T cells were first positively selected, and CD8 T cells were then positively selected from the CD4-negative fraction. Cells were stained for CD3, CD4, CD8, CD45RA, CD27 and a live/dead dye and were sorted on a BD Aria II into four subsets based on CD45RA and CD27. Blood came from a few healthy volunteers, each fractionated into CD4 and CD8 T cells and then into four differentiation subsets. Approximately 120 ml of peripheral blood was taken from each donor, and PBMC were separated by density-gradient centrifugation on Ficoll-Paque PLUS. After sorting, cells were lysed in RLT buffer, RNA was extracted using a Qiagen RNeasy kit, and the extracted RNA was stored at -80 degrees C.

Here is what the overall study found, with its caveats: RNA-based TCR counts may be affected by expression changes linked to T cell activation and differentiation. A few larger clonotypes were found in naive repertoires, especially CD8, and these larger clonotypes were possibly memory cells re-expressing CD45RA. In both CD4 and CD8 cells, the Gini index increased while Shannon and inverse Simpson diversity decreased from naive through CM, EM and EMRA. A power law was followed by TCR abundance, with an exponent that differed between naive and memory subsets but was consistent across the three individuals. Once error correction was done, more than 90% of naive TCR sequences showed up just once, which made the naive abundance distributions much steeper than those of the memory subsets. Single alpha or beta chain sequences, rather than paired alpha/beta receptors, were used to define clonotypes. No ground truth was available to validate the repertoire findings for the naive and memory subsets.

Trimming accounts for 4 bases at V and 2 bases at J, while the number of junction bases matched to no gene is 8. The CDR3 runs 17 residues from the cysteine to the phenylalanine. Only the CDR3 region is kept as DNA, spanning 51 bases read in frame from base 1. The germline V gene yields KGHDR for CDR1 and SFDVKD for CDR2. Library preparation was by UMI-ligation and nested PCR. The beta constant-region primer was an equimolar mix of two oligonucleotides covering both TRBC1 and TRBC2. Four rounds of PCR, combining the SP2 primer with nested alpha and beta constant-region primers, were used to amplify the ligated cDNA. A single-stranded oligonucleotide bearing the SP2 primer plus a 12-nucleotide UMI was ligated onto the 3' end of the cDNA by T4 RNA ligase 1. Incubation of the ligation reaction lasted roughly 19-24 hours at 16 degrees C. To avoid over-amplification, PCR2 was usually performed as a SYBR Green qPCR and halted once a predetermined threshold was reached. Every purification after the first one was done using Agencourt AMPure XP magnetic beads. Libraries were quantified by Qubit and checked on a TapeStation, with a main peak expected near 650 bp. Sequencing of the pooled libraries was done on an Illumina MiSeq using v2 2x251 paired-end kits, which typically yielded about 1-2.3 million reads per sample. Each sample's library went into the pool at approximately 4.2 nM, and roughly 4.5-8% PhiX was added to help with cluster recognition. For the original study's pipeline: FASTQ reads processed by Demultiplexor were assigned V and J genes by Decombinator through tag matching that tolerated a single base-pair mismatch. By using UMIs, Collapsinator corrected both sequencing errors and the frequency errors caused by PCR heterogeneity. TCRs were translated and CDR3s were extracted from the conserved cysteine to the FGXG phenylalanine by CDR3Translator, with non-productive sequences being flagged. Gini, Shannon entropy and inverse Simpson indices were computed after subsampling the repertoires to the same number of UMI-defined TCRs. Power-law fits to clonotype abundance distributions were performed by maximum likelihood within the linear range. On one naive CD8 sample, the pipeline and MIGEC gave similar UMI counts, unique TCR numbers and clonal distributions. One analysis removed from the naive repertoire any naive TCRs that were also present in any memory subset from the same donor. A set of several thousand CMV-associated CDR3 sequences, compiled from VDJdb and a published dataset, was used to search the repertoires. TCRdb reprocessed the public reads (quality trimming at Q25 with fastp, clone calling with MiXCR) and kept in-frame beta chains. One record per CDR3 amino acid sequence lists the most common genes and DNA. The V and J calls and clone size come from TCRdb's table, not from the authors' own analysis. Present in this sample are about 90,000 distinct CDR3 sequences, around 11% of which were seen just once. The biggest ten clones account for 0.13% of the sample.

With respect to this clonotype: The clone's antigen remains unknown. No quality values exist for individual bases; no much larger clone is one base distant.

This TCR derives from a human donor in good health. Sequenced: naive CD4+ T cells from blood. The cell subset or site label, as the study defines it: naive T cells, CD45RA high CD27+. The sequence joins TRBV24-1 to TRBJ2-3, with 10 central nucleotides matching TRBD1. The CDR3 protein: CATSDLRQGALTDTQYF. The nucleotide sequence is given as TGTGCCACCAGTGACCTACGACAGGGGGCCCTCACAGATACGCAGTATTTT.